The 22 T cell receptor beta chains below come from one sample, sequenced in a study of response to subunit inactivated influenza vaccine. TCRdb fed the RT-PCR reads into MiXCR, producing one record per CDR3 protein. The sample contains about 570,000 distinct CDR3 sequences, 12% of which appear only once. The sample here was PBMCs from blood, taken on the day of vaccination. The receptor set was obtained from a man aged 50-60 years who received an inactivated influenza vaccine.

This clonotype was recorded many times. The chain recombines TRBV5-1 with TRBJ2-7, with 12 bases that match TRBD2. J gave up 2 bases and V 5 bases, and 5 bases lay outside the gene matches. CDR1 is SGHRS, CDR2 YFSETQ, per germline. CDR3 length: 15 residues. CDR3 sequence: CASSFGLAGTYEQYF. The CDR3 coding sequence is TGCGCCAGCAGTTTTGGACTAGCGGGAACCTACGAGCAGTACTTC.

CDR3 region: CASSQEWEGNEQFF. In DNA, the CDR3 is TGTGCCAGCAGCCAAGAGTGGGAGGGCAATGAGCAGTTCTTC. V gene TRBV3-1 combines with J gene TRBJ2-1, with 7 bases lining up with TRBD2. Germline V gene sequence: CDR1 LGHDT, CDR2 YNNKEL (reference sequence). This CDR3 is built from 14 residues. The junction had 2 bases not matched to a gene; V was cut back by 0 bases and J by 6 bases.

DNA for the CDR3: TGCGCCAGCAGCCAAGCGATAAGGGTGGCATCTGAAAAACTGTTTTTT. It translates to CASSQAIRVASEKLFF. The rearrangement links TRBV4-1 to TRBJ1-4; no clear D gene. V was clipped by 1 base and J by 7 bases, with 16 bases between them. Looked up from germline, CDR1 is MGHRA and CDR2 is YSYEKL. CDR3 length: 16 amino acids.

The chain couples TRBV7-2 to TRBJ1-2; 9 nucleotides line up with TRBD1. The junction had 4 bases not matched to a gene; V was cut back by 6 bases and J by 5 bases. Germline V gene lookup returns CDR1 SGHTA and CDR2 FQGNSA. This CDR3 comprises 13 residues. The CDR3 sequence is CASRGTGWYGYTF. The CDR3 bases are TGTGCCAGCAGGGGGACAGGGTGGTATGGCTACACCTTC.

This clonotype was observed a few times. The chain recombines TRBV11-2 with TRBJ2-3, with 8 bases identical to TRBD2. Germline V gene data show CDR1 as SGHAT and CDR2 as FQNNGV. V shed 5 bases, J shed 4 bases, and the junction held 14 bases outside the gene matches. CDR3 length equals 17 residues. CDR3 loop: CASSPLSGSSPPDTQYF. In nucleotides, the CDR3 is TGTGCCAGCAGCCCCTTAAGCGGGAGTTCACCCCCAGATACGCAGTATTTT. The variable domain in full, with the rest retrieved from reference TRBV11-2 and TRBJ2-3, is EAGVAQSPRYKIIEKRQSVAFWCNPISGHATLYWYQQILGQGPKLLIQFQNNGVVDDSQLPKDRFSAERLKGVDSTLKIQPAKLEDSAVYLCASSPLSGSSPPDTQYFGPGTRLTVL.

This clonotype was detected only a few times. J is TRBJ2-2 and V is TRBV6-5, with TRBD1 as a possible D gene (5 bases). This CDR3 is 14 amino acids long. Germline CDR1 and CDR2: MNHEY and SVGAGI. V was clipped by 2 bases and J by 7 bases, with 11 bases between them. CDR3 DNA sequence: TGTGCCAGCAGTTACCAAGGGGCAAGCGGGGAGCTGTTTTTT. Its translation: CASSYQGASGELFF.

This clonotype was counted between two and nine times. V and J are TRBV15 and TRBJ2-1; 9 nucleotides line up with TRBD1. This CDR3 has 16 amino acids. CDR1 and CDR2 from the germline V gene are LNHNV and YYDKDF (reference sequence). J was trimmed by 7 bases and V by 1 base; bases with no gene match: 8. The CDR3 protein is CATSRGWGQGLNEQFF. DNA for the CDR3: TGTGCCACCAGCAGAGGGTGGGGACAGGGTTTAAATGAGCAGTTCTTC.

Remarks on this clonotype: Just one base apart from a much larger clone, this may be a read error. The rearrangement links TRBV6-5 to TRBJ2-7; the match to TRBD2 covers 10 bases. CDR1 MNHEY and CDR2 SVGAGI come from the germline V gene. V was pared by 4 bases and J by 1 base, with 13 bases of the junction left unmatched. The length of the CDR3 is 18 residues. The CDR3 loop reads CASSSSSLLAGVSYEQYF. CDR3 DNA: TGTGCCAGCAGTTCCTCTTCCCTGCTAGCGGGAGTTTCCTACGAGCAGTACTTC.

Only a few counts were recorded for this clonotype. This CDR3 reads CSARTTTPWGRTDTQYF. DNA of the CDR3: TGCAGTGCTAGGACCACGACCCCCTGGGGTCGCACAGATACGCAGTATTTT. The rearrangement uses TRBV20-1 and TRBJ2-3; D unresolved. Germline V gives CDR1 DFQATT, CDR2 SNEGSKA (reference sequence). There are 17 residues in the CDR3. Trimming stripped 3 bases from V and 1 base from J, with 20 bases between.

The J gene is TRBJ1-1, the V gene TRBV12-3 or TRBV12-4; the D gene is possibly TRBD1 (5 bases). V was shortened by 2 bases and J by 9 bases, with 16 bases between the two germline ends. This CDR3 has 14 residues. The CDR3 sequence is CASSLSGTIFQAFF. As DNA, the CDR3 is TGTGCCAGCAGTTTATCGGGGACCATCTTTCAAGCTTTCTTT.

The CDR3 bases are TGTGCCAGCAGTTTATCGACATCCCCAGATACGCAGTATTTT. Translated: CASSLSTSPDTQYF. V and J are TRBV28 and TRBJ2-3; D unresolved. The CDR3 runs 14 residues. The V end was cut by 1 base, the J end by 4 bases, with 9 bases between. In germline, CDR1 is MDHEN, CDR2 SYDVKM.

J is TRBJ2-2 and V is TRBV28; 7 positions match TRBD2. Per the germline V gene, CDR1 is MDHEN and CDR2 is SYDVKM. After removal of 6 bases from V and 2 bases from J, the junction contained 9 bases not matched to a gene. This CDR3 is built from 16 residues. CDR3 in DNA: TGTGCCAGCAGCCGGGCGGCGACTAGCAACACCGGGGAGCTGTTTTTT. Its translation: CASSRAATSNTGELFF.

This clonotype was recorded a few times. J is TRBJ2-1 and V is TRBV3-1, with 12 nucleotides matching TRBD2. J gave up 4 bases and V 5 bases, and 6 bases lay outside the gene matches. Per the germline V gene, CDR1 is LGHDT and CDR2 is YNNKEL (reference sequence). The CDR3 has 16 amino acids. This chain's CDR3 is CASSSPGLAGYNEQFF. In DNA, the CDR3 is TGTGCCAGCAGCTCGCCGGGACTAGCGGGTTACAATGAGCAGTTCTTC.

This clonotype was detected many times. The V gene is TRBV28, the J gene TRBJ1-2, with TRBD1 matching 9 bases. The CDR3 consists of 14 residues. CDR1 is MDHEN and CDR2 is SYDVKM in the germline V gene. V dropped 8 bases and J dropped 5; count of bases not matched to a gene: 9. DNA of the CDR3: TGTGCCAGCCCTAGGGACAGGGTGGGGTATGGCTACACCTTC. Translation: CASPRDRVGYGYTF.

This clonotype has just a few counts. J is TRBJ2-7 and V is TRBV29-1; D is uncertain. This CDR3 has 12 residues. V lost 5 bases to trimming and J lost 0 bases, with 8 bases between them. Germline assignment: CDR1 SQVTM and CDR2 ANQGSEA. The CDR3 loop is CSVQGPSYEQYF. As DNA, the CDR3 is TGCAGCGTTCAAGGCCCCTCCTACGAGCAGTACTTC.

The chain recombines TRBV6-5 with TRBJ2-1; D possibly corresponds to TRBD1 (5 bases). Trimming removed 2 bases at V and 4 bases at J, with 9 bases between. Germline loops: CDR1 MNHEY, CDR2 SVGAGI. This CDR3 has 14 residues. DNA for the CDR3: TGTGCCAGCAGTTACGGGGCAGAGTACAATGAGCAGTTCTTC. Encoded protein: CASSYGAEYNEQFF.

The CDR3 sequence is CASSTQRGGNTGELFF. CDR3 DNA: TGTGCCAGCAGCACCCAGCGGGGGGGGAACACCGGGGAGCTGTTTTTT. J is TRBJ2-2 and V is TRBV28, with 10 bases that match TRBD2. Germline CDR1 MDHEN, CDR2 SYDVKM. With V trimmed by 6 bases and J by 1 base, 5 bases remained unmatched. CDR3 length equals 16 residues.

The table lists this clonotype with many counts. The chain combines TRBV29-1 with TRBJ2-1, with 8 nucleotides matching TRBD2. Germline V gene data show CDR1 as SQVTM and CDR2 as ANQGSEA. The CDR3 covers 14 residues. V shed 0 bases and J 16 bases; nucleotides not matched to a gene: 14. CDR3 residues: CSVEERTGTRFPFF. CDR3 DNA: TGCAGCGTTGAAGAACGTACCGGGACTAGGTTTCCTTTCTTC.

CDR3 bases: TGCGCCAGCAGCTTTGACAGGGGTGTCTCTGGAAACACCATATATTTT. This sequence encodes CASSFDRGVSGNTIYF. The chain links TRBV5-1 to TRBJ1-3, with TRBD1 matching 8 bases. The V gene's germline CDR1 is SGHRS and CDR2 YFSETQ. The CDR3 is made up of 16 amino acids. Trimming at V came to 2 bases and at J to 0 bases, leaving 4 bases not matched to a gene.

The chain links TRBV25-1 to TRBJ2-7; D gene uncertain. CDR3 length: 14 residues. Germline V gives CDR1 MGHDK, CDR2 SYGVNS. V lost 1 base, J lost 0 bases, and 7 bases lay in between. CDR3 amino acids: CASSELGSSYEQYF. CDR3 bases: TGTGCCAGCAGTGAATTAGGCAGCTCCTACGAGCAGTACTTC.

This clonotype was observed a few times. The chain couples TRBV19 to TRBJ1-5, with D hard to call. V was pared by 5 bases and J by 5 bases, with 13 bases between. Looked up from germline, CDR1 is LNHDA and CDR2 is SQIVND (reference sequence). CDR3 length: 14 amino acids. The CDR3 region is CASSALAHHQPQHF. CDR3 sequence (DNA): TGTGCCAGTAGTGCTCTGGCGCACCATCAGCCCCAGCATTTT.

This clonotype was seen a handful of times. The rearrangement uses TRBV10-3 and TRBJ1-2; D may be TRBD1 (6 bases). V was trimmed by 6 bases and J by 6 bases, leaving 11 bases between them. The germline V gene has CDR1 ENHRY and CDR2 SYGVKD. This CDR3 is built from 12 residues. CDR3 region: CAIRRRTDGYTF. The CDR3 DNA is TGTGCCATCAGGAGACGGACAGATGGCTACACCTTC.